This TCR beta chain was documented in a study of PD-L1 blockade in urothelial cancer. For the study at large: It was in 2014 that patients started atezolizumab at 1,200 mg intravenously every 3 weeks. Once treatment had started, blood was analyzed at 3 weeks (second dose) and again at 6 weeks.

About this clone itself: Its antigen is unidentified.

Repertoires were generated with immunoSEQ multiplex PCR, while TCRdb's copy carries only in-frame clones and drops some. This sample has about 130,000 clones, with less than 85% found just once. The time point: pretreatment peripheral blood. Whole-study results and caveats: For durable-benefit patients, tumor-associated blood clones expanded more at 3 weeks.

The sample in question was PBMCs, obtained around atezolizumab (anti-PD-L1) treatment. The sequence came from a man aged 50 to 60 with urothelial cancer.

CDR3 sequence: CASSWGSPEAFF. CDR3 bases: TGTGCCAGCAGCTGGGGCAGCCCTGAAGCTTTCTTT. This chain joins TRBV5-5 and TRBJ1-1; possibly TRBD1 for D (5 bases). CDR3 size: 12 residues. From germline, CDR1 is SGHKS and CDR2 YYEKEE (reference sequence). V gave up 3 bases and J gave up 6 bases, with 9 bases separating them.